This TCR beta chain was captured in a study of T cells in Graves' hyperthyroidism and ophthalmopathy. Regarding the study as a whole: Ophthalmopathy got predicted by the model a median approximately 6.4 months before its onset.

Calling Graves' hyperthyroidism stable meant ophthalmopathy did not progress within 18 months. Out of over 7.5 ml of fresh peripheral blood came the PBMCs. This clonotype was seen at least ten times. Antigen unknown. RNA transcripts were the template for amplifying TCR beta CDR3 regions. RT-PCR in the first round (using the HTBI primer set) targeted the TCR CDR3. TCRdb independently ran MiXCR on the multiplex PCR reads; one entry per CDR3 protein. Of approximately 870,000 distinct CDR3 sequences in the sample, 38% are singletons; the top ten hold around 9.3%. The sample taken for sequencing was blood. The receptor was derived from a man aged 18 to 29 with Graves' hyperthyroidism.

CDR3 nucleotide sequence: TGTGCCACCAGCAGAGTCGTGGGCAATCAGCCCCAGCATTTT. This encodes CATSRVVGNQPQHF. The chain employs TRBV15 and TRBJ1-5; D call uncertain. There are 14 residues in the CDR3. Germline-derived CDR1 and CDR2 are LNHNV and YYDKDF (reference sequence). V lost 1 base and J lost 2, with 6 bases in between.